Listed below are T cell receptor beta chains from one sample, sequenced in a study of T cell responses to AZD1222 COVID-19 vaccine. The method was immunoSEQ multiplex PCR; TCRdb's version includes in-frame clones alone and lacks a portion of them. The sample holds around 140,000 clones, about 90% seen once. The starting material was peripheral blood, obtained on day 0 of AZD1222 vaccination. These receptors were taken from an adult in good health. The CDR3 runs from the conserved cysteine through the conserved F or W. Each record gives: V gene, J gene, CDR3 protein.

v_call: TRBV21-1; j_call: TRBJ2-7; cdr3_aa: CASSFQGSSGRVGSYEQYF
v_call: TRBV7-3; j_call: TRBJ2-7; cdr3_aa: CASSKSTWDSVSYEQYF
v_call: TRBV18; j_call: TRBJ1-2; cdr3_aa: CASSPPGQTYGYTF
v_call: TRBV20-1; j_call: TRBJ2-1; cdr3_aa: CSASYSGRVHEQFF
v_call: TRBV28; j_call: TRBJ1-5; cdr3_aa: CATAPPDRAHSNQPQHF
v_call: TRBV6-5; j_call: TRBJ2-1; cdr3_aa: CASSLLGAGHNEQFF
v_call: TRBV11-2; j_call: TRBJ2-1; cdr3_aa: CASSLGGLPLF
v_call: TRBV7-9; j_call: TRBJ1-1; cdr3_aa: CASSLNQGRVTEAFF
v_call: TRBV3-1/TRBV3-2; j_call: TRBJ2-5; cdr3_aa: CASSRLAGQETQYF
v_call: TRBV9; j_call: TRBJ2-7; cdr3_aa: CASSPRPRGSYEQYF
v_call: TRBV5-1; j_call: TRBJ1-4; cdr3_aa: CASSLWTDEKLFF
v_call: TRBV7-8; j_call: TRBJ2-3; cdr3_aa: CASRKPGVFQDTQYF
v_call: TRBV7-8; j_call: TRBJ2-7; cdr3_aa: CASSLPGAREQYF
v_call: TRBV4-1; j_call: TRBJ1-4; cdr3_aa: CASSQAPGQGGRGRTNEKLFF
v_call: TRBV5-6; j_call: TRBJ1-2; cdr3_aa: CASSLDIPRGRFGYTF
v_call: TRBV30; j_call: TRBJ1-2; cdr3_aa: CAWLPRAGLDYGYTF
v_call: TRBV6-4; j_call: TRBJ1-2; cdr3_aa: CASSDLGGYTF
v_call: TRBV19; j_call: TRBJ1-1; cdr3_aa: CASSPRTNTEAFF
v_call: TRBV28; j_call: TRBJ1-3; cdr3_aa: CEVRSSGNTIYF
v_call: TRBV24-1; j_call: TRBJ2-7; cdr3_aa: CASGTATGSHEQYF
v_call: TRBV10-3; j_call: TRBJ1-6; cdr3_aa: CAISAGVNSPLHF
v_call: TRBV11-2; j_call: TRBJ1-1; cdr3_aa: CASSLEGRRTEAFF
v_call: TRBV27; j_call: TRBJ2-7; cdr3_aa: CASSSFGTVTYEQYF
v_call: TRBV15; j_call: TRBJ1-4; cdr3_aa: CATSRVGEGSEKLFF
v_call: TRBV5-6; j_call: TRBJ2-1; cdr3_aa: CASSYRGVNNEQFF
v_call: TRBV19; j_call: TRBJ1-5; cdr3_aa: CASTSGGGPVGSQHF
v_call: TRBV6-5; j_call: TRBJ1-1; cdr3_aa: CASSSRGGAFF
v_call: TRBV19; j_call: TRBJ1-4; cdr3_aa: CASRVDGQGEKLFF
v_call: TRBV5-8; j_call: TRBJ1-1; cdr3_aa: CASSAVGGPNTEAFF
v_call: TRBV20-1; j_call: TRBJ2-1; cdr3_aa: CSAPRPNEQFF
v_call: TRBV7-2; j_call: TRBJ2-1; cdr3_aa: CASSSLNEQFF
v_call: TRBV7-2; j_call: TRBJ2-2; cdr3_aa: CASSLGVFGNTGELFF
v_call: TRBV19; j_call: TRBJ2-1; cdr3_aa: CASSIDTGTQYNEQFF
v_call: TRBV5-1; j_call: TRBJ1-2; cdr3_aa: CASSPKVNYGYTF
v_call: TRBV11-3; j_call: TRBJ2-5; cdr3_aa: CASSLAGGSETQYF
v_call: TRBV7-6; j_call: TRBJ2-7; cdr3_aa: CASSSNRGRVNEQYF
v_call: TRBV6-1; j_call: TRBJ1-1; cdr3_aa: CASSESESTEAFF
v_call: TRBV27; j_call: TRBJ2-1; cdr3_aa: CASSLSLDNEQFF
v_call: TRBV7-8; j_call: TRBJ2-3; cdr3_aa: CASSPTVARDTQYF
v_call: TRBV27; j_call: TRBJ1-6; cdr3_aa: CASSLDRVGSPLHF
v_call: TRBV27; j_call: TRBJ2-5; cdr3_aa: CASSLFWKETQYF
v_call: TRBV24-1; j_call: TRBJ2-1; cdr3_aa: CASSGTGTYNEQFF
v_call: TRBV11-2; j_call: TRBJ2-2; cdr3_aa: CASSPWDRGYIWSGELFF
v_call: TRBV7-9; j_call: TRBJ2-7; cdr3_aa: CASSSRTSGRPEQYF
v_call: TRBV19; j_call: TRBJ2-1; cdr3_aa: CASSLGHDNEQFF
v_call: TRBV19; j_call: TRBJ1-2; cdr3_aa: CASSIEVNFFADGYTF
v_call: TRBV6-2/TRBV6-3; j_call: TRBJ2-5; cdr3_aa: CASSSYASGREYF
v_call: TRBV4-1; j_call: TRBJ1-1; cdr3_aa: CASSQNTRRQGGTEAFF